The 30 T cell receptor beta chains presented below share a single source sample, sequenced in a study of vaccination and CD4 T cells after COVID-19. This sample's treatment: approximately 11-day PBMC culture with coronavirus spike peptide pools or control peptides (ViraFEST assay). During the years 2011-2018, before the COVID-19 pandemic, the unexposed donor's CD4+ T cells were collected. The Oncomine TCR Beta short-read assay sequenced DNA from cultured CD4+ T cells. Extraction of genomic DNA was performed on cultured CD4+ T cells. TCRdb re-called the PCR reads with MiXCR, one entry per CDR3 protein. The data contain about 10,000 distinct CDR3 sequences, around 28% of them singletons. These receptors have no identified antigens. Specimen: CD4+ T cells from blood, cultured in vitro. Source of these receptors: a human donor in good health.

This clonotype was counted a few times. The J gene is TRBJ2-5, the V gene TRBV28; D gene ambiguous. CDR3 size: 10 residues. Germline CDR1 reads MDHEN; CDR2 reads SYDVKM. V lost 8 bases to trimming and J lost 7 bases, with 8 bases between them. The CDR3 region has the DNA TGTGCCAGCCGAAAAGGGACCCAGTACTTC. Translation gives CASRKGTQYF. Filled out from reference TRBV28 and TRBJ2-5, the complete variable domain reads DVKVTQSSRYLVKRTGEKVFLECVQDMDHENMFWYRQDPGLGLRLIYFSYDVKMKEKGDIPEGYSVSREKKERFSLILESASTNQTSMYLCASRKGTQYFGPGTRLLVL.

This clonotype was counted only a few times. The chain uses TRBV20-1 and TRBJ2-2, with D perhaps matching TRBD2 (6 bases). This CDR3 is built from 15 residues. Germline-derived CDR1 and CDR2 are DFQATT and SNEGSKA (reference sequence). The V and J ends lost 5 bases and 4 bases respectively, with 17 bases between them. The CDR3 DNA reads as TGCAGTGCTGGAGGAGGGGTTTCGGGCACCGGGGAGCTGTTTTTT. As protein: CSAGGGVSGTGELFF.

The chain couples TRBV6-2 or TRBV6-3 to TRBJ2-1; D is possibly TRBD1 or TRBD2 (5 bases each). Between the trimmed V and J ends, which lost 4 bases and 2 bases, there was a span of 9 bases. This CDR3 has 14 residues. Germline V gene sequence: CDR1 MNHEY, CDR2 SVGEGT. This CDR3 is CASSSRDPYNEQFF. Here the CDR3 DNA reads TGTGCCAGCAGTTCTCGGGACCCCTACAATGAGCAGTTCTTC.

The V call is TRBV5-4, the J call TRBJ1-6, with 7 bases fitting TRBD1. Germline V gene sequence: CDR1 SGHNT, CDR2 YYREEE (reference sequence). The V segment lost 4 bases and the J segment 7 bases; nucleotides outside the gene matches: 5. The CDR3 is 14 amino acids. The CDR3 here is CASSRTGGNSPLHF. CDR3 in DNA: TGTGCCAGCAGCCGGACAGGCGGCAATTCACCCCTCCACTTT.

This chain uses TRBV20-1 with TRBJ2-1, with 8 nucleotides matching TRBD2. With 6 bases clipped from V and 8 bases from J, the junction kept 15 bases outside the gene matches. This CDR3 has 15 amino acids. Germline lookup yields CDR1 DFQATT and CDR2 SNEGSKA (reference sequence). CDR3 DNA: TGCAGTGCCGGCCAGTCCGGGAGGGCCCTCCATGAGCAGTTCTTC. This gives the protein CSAGQSGRALHEQFF.

As concerns this clonotype: A read error may account for a junction end that differs from germline. The chain links TRBV7-2 to TRBJ1-3, with D maybe TRBD1 (5 bases). This CDR3 has 11 residues. CDR1 and CDR2 from the germline V gene are SGHTA and FQGNSA. CDR3 residues: CASDEGGAMAF. The CDR3 DNA sequence: TGTGCCAGCGACGAGGGAGGGGCCATGGCTTTT.

This clonotype was seen more than once but under ten times. The J gene is TRBJ2-7, the V gene TRBV12-3 or TRBV12-4; 8 bases match TRBD2. The CDR3 spans 14 residues. Germline trimming cut 2 bases from V and 1 base from J; bases unmatched to any gene: 1. CDR3 protein: CASSLKRGSYEQYF. The CDR3 DNA reads TGTGCCAGCAGTTTAAAGCGGGGGTCCTACGAGCAGTACTTC.

This clonotype is classed as medium-sized. The chain combines TRBV27 with TRBJ1-6; D not resolved. Per the germline V gene, CDR1 is MNHEY and CDR2 is SMNVEV (reference sequence). The CDR3 spans 12 residues. V dropped 8 bases and J dropped 7 bases, with 9 bases sitting between them. The CDR3 DNA reads TGTGCCAGCGCTCTCCCCAATTCACCCCTCCACTTT. Protein: CASALPNSPLHF.

The V gene is TRBV28, the J gene TRBJ2-1, with 12 nucleotides matching TRBD2. V shed 7 bases, J shed 5 bases, and the junction held 6 bases outside the gene matches. Germline V gene data show CDR1 as MDHEN and CDR2 as SYDVKM. There are 15 residues in the CDR3. The CDR3 DNA sequence: TGTGCCAGCAACCAACTAGCGGGAGGCGACAATGAGCAGTTCTTC. The encoded protein is CASNQLAGGDNEQFF.

This clonotype showed up just a few times. This sequence joins TRBV7-3 and TRBJ2-3; D not resolved. Trimming shortened V by 3 bases and J by 6 bases, and 7 bases separated the two germline ends. Per germline, CDR1 SGHTA and CDR2 FQGTGA. CDR3 length equals 12 residues. CDR3 nucleotide sequence: TGTGCCAGCAGCTTGGACCGGGATACGCAGTATTTT. Its protein is CASSLDRDTQYF.

The chain employs TRBV20-1 and TRBJ2-4; D is ambiguous. The V gene's germline CDR1 is DFQATT and CDR2 SNEGSKA (reference sequence). Trimming left V 1 base short and J 0 bases short, with 19 bases between. This CDR3 is built from 18 residues. CDR3 loop: CSARVGELSAIAKNIQYF. The CDR3 DNA follows: TGCAGTGCTAGAGTCGGCGAGCTGTCAGCTATAGCCAAAAACATTCAGTACTTC.

This clonotype is labeled medium-sized. The chain couples TRBV20-1 to TRBJ1-2; 8 bases match TRBD1. Losses at the gene ends were 6 bases for V and 8 bases for J; bases not matched to a gene: 8. The CDR3 sequence is 12 residues long. Looked up from germline, CDR1 is DFQATT and CDR2 is SNEGSKA (reference sequence). The CDR3 reads CSAGQGTLGYTF. The CDR3, as DNA: TGCAGTGCCGGACAGGGCACCTTGGGCTACACCTTC.

About this clonotype itself: A much larger clone lies a single base off, so this may be a read error. This chain links TRBV7-3 with TRBJ1-1; a possible D gene is TRBD1 (6 bases). The germline CDR1 and CDR2 sequences are SGHTA and FQGTGA. CDR3 length: 13 amino acids. The V gene lost 10 bases and the J gene lost 6 bases, with 18 bases spanning the gap. This CDR3 is CANRPDRLSEAFF. The CDR3 coding sequence is TGTGCCAACAGACCTGACAGGCTTTCTGAAGCTTTCTTT. Full variable domain (missing parts from reference TRBV7-3 and TRBJ1-1): GAGVSQTPSNKVTEKGKYVELRCDPISGHTALYWYRQSLGQGPEFLIYFQGTGAADDSGLPNDRFFAVRPEGSVSTLKIQRTERGDSAVYLCANRPDRLSEAFFGQGTRLTVV.

This clonotype is medium-sized (0.01 to 0.1%). The genes are TRBV24-1 and TRBJ1-6, with D possibly TRBD1 on 5 matching bases. Trimming pared 4 bases from V and 8 bases from J, leaving 17 bases between. Looked up from germline, CDR1 is KGHDR and CDR2 is SFDVKD. CDR3 size: 16 residues. This CDR3 is CATSDPRQGPYSPLHF. DNA for the CDR3: TGTGCCACCAGTGACCCTCGGCAGGGACCGTATTCACCCCTCCACTTT.

The table lists this clonotype with a few counts. The chain is built from TRBV19 and TRBJ2-2; no firm D call. V lost 3 bases and J 6 bases, leaving 2 bases between the germline ends. CDR3 length equals 11 residues. The germline CDR1 and CDR2 sequences are LNHDA and SQIVND (reference sequence). The CDR3 DNA is TGTGCCAGTAGTATTGCCGGGGAGCTGTTTTTT. This codes for CASSIAGELFF.

The chain employs TRBV25-1 and TRBJ1-2, with D perhaps matching TRBD1 (6 bases). Trimming took 3 bases from V and 4 from J, leaving 15 bases between them. The CDR3 contains 15 residues. Germline values: CDR1 MGHDK, CDR2 SYGVNS. CDR3 DNA: TGTGCCAGCAGTGAGGGGGGGGCGCGGGGCTATGGCTACACCTTC. Its protein is CASSEGGARGYGYTF.

The CDR3 is CASSTLVVGELFF. CDR3 in DNA: TGTGCCAGCAGTACGCTAGTGGTCGGGGAGCTGTTTTTT. This chain joins TRBV27 and TRBJ2-2; D remains ambiguous. The germline CDR1 and CDR2 sequences are MNHEY and SMNVEV (reference sequence). The CDR3 consists of 13 residues. V was shortened by 5 bases and J by 7 bases, with 11 bases between the two germline ends.

In its sample, this clonotype was seen a few times. The V call is TRBV10-3, the J call TRBJ1-2; no clear D gene. The CDR3 loop spans 14 amino acids. The V gene's germline CDR1 is ENHRY and CDR2 SYGVKD. Trimming took off 5 bases at V and 4 bases at J, with 14 bases between the two ends. The CDR3 DNA sequence: TGTGCCATCAGTTCCCCCTCGGGGTTCTATGGCTACACCTTC. This gives the protein CAISSPSGFYGYTF.

The rearrangement links TRBV4-3 to TRBJ2-7, with 12 positions matching TRBD2. The V gene's germline CDR1 is LGHNA and CDR2 YSLEER. V dropped 0 bases and J dropped 2; count of bases not matched to a gene: 5. The CDR3 runs 17 residues. The CDR3 DNA reads as TGCGCCAGCAGCCAAGATCATGCTAGCGGGAGGGCCTACGAGCAGTACTTC. Encoded protein: CASSQDHASGRAYEQYF.

This clonotype was seen a few times. CDR3 sequence reads: CASSYLTGGIDNSPLHF. CDR3 nucleotide sequence: TGTGCCAGCAGTTACCTCACAGGGGGCATCGATAATTCACCCCTCCACTTT. The chain has TRBV6-2 or TRBV6-3 and TRBJ1-6; 9 bases agree with TRBD1. The V segment lost 2 bases and the J segment 5 bases; nucleotides outside the gene matches: 7. Germline loops: CDR1 MNHEY, CDR2 SVGEGT. The CDR3 has 17 residues.

The V and J genes are TRBV6-1 and TRBJ1-3; D not resolved. V shed 6 bases and J shed 0 bases, with 15 bases lying between them. Germline CDR1 is MNHNS and CDR2 is SASEGT. The CDR3 is 16 residues long. The chain's CDR3 is CASRPEGQSSGNTIYF. The CDR3 DNA is TGTGCCAGCAGACCTGAGGGCCAAAGCTCTGGAAACACCATATATTTT.

This clonotype was observed a handful of times. This chain uses TRBV11-2 with TRBJ2-7, with D maybe TRBD2 (5 bases). Between the trimmed V and J ends, which lost 5 bases and 7 bases, there was a span of 9 bases. This CDR3 has 11 residues. Germline V lookup: CDR1 SGHAT, CDR2 FQNNGV. CDR3 DNA sequence: TGTGCCAGCAGCCCCCGACTAGAGCAGTACTTC. Translated: CASSPRLEQYF.

V is TRBV2 and J is TRBJ1-1, with TRBD1 matching 7 bases. V was clipped by 6 bases and J by 4 bases; unmatched bases: 14. The CDR3 spans 16 residues. CDR1 and CDR2 (germline): SNHLY, FYNNEI. The CDR3 loop reads CASRQPSGGSSTEAFF. CDR3 nucleotide sequence: TGTGCCAGCAGACAGCCCTCAGGGGGTTCGAGCACTGAAGCTTTCTTT.

This clonotype was observed once. This sequence joins TRBV7-3 and TRBJ2-3, with D hard to call. Germline assignment: CDR1 SGHTA and CDR2 FQGTGA. CDR3 length: 13 residues. The ends were cut back, 0 bases at V and 7 bases at J, with 8 bases in the middle. The CDR3 DNA follows: TGTGCCAGCAGCTTAACCCCCCGGCATACGCAGTATTTT. Amino acid sequence: CASSLTPRHTQYF. Full variable domain (remainder filled in from reference TRBV7-3 and TRBJ2-3): GAGVSQTPSNKVTEKGKYVELRCDPISGHTALYWYRQSLGQGPEFLIYFQGTGAADDSGLPNDRFFAVRPEGSVSTLKIQRTERGDSAVYLCASSLTPRHTQYFGPGTRLTVL.

The rearrangement uses TRBV19 and TRBJ2-2; D remains unclear. Germline CDR1 is LNHDA and CDR2 is SQIVND (reference sequence). This CDR3 is 12 amino acids long. The V gene lost 3 bases and the J gene lost 5 bases, with 4 bases spanning the gap. DNA for the CDR3: TGTGCCAGTAGTATGAGAACCGGGGAGCTGTTTTTT. Translating it yields CASSMRTGELFF.

Within the sample, this clonotype is medium-sized. The rearrangement uses TRBV7-2 and TRBJ2-7; D not certain. Trimming took 2 bases from V and 2 from J, leaving 16 bases between them. The CDR3 runs to 16 residues. Germline lookup yields CDR1 SGHTA and CDR2 FQGNSA. The CDR3 sequence: CASSLPSGTATYEQYF. The CDR3 DNA sequence: TGTGCCAGCAGCTTACCCTCCGGCACAGCTACCTACGAGCAGTACTTC. Supplemented by reference TRBV7-2 and TRBJ2-7, the full variable domain reads GAGVSQSPSNKVTEKGKDVELRCDPISGHTALYWYRQSLGQGLEFLIYFQGNSAPDKSGLPSDRFSAERTGGSVSTLTIQRTQQEDSAVYLCASSLPSGTATYEQYFGPGTRLTVT.

There are a few counts of this clonotype. The CDR3 protein is CASKGFRTEAFF. The CDR3 nucleotides are TGTGCCAGCAAGGGGTTCAGGACTGAAGCTTTCTTT. The chain combines TRBV2 with TRBJ1-1, with a tentative D call TRBD1 (5 bases). V gave up 7 bases and J gave up 5 bases, with 11 bases separating them. Germline V CDR1 and CDR2: SNHLY, FYNNEI. CDR3 length: 12 amino acids. Looking up the rest from reference TRBV2 and TRBJ1-1 gives the full variable domain: EPEVTQTPSHQVTQMGQEVILRCVPISNHLYFYWYRQILGQKVEFLVSFYNNEISEKSEIFDDQFSVERPDGSNFTLKIRSTKLEDSAMYFCASKGFRTEAFFGQGTRLTVV.

This clonotype was seen more than once but under ten times. The chain has TRBV7-8 and TRBJ1-5; D not certain. V lost 1 base, J lost 4 bases, and 11 bases lay in between. The CDR3 runs 15 residues. Germline V gene sequence: CDR1 SGHVS, CDR2 FQNEAQ. CDR3 nucleotide sequence: TGTGCCAGCAGCTTAGTCCCCGGCGGGAATCAGCCCCAGCATTTT. It encodes CASSLVPGGNQPQHF.

The gene calls are TRBV28 and TRBJ2-7, with D possibly called TRBD1 or TRBD2 (5 bases each). The CDR3 is 13 residues long. V shed 10 bases and J shed 4 bases, with 17 bases lying between them. The germline V gene encodes CDR1 MDHEN and CDR2 SYDVKM. CDR3 sequence reads: CAIRRGAPYEQYF. DNA for the CDR3: TGTGCCATCCGCCGAGGGGCCCCATACGAGCAGTACTTC.

The rearrangement links TRBV7-2 to TRBJ2-3; 12 positions agree with TRBD2. J was trimmed by 0 bases and V by 5 bases; bases with no gene match: 9. CDR3 length: 18 amino acids. Germline CDR1 reads SGHTA; CDR2 reads FQGNSA. The CDR3, as DNA: TGTGCCAGCAGCCCCCTGCTAGCGGGAGGGGGTAGCACAGATACGCAGTATTTT. Translation: CASSPLLAGGGSTDTQYF.